This passage covers 22 T cell receptor beta chains from one sample sequenced in a study of cytomegalovirus exposure and HLA in healthy donors. PCR used 60 Vbeta primers and 13 Jbeta primers. Repertoires were generated with immunoSEQ multiplex PCR, while TCRdb's copy carries only in-frame clones and drops some. The table lists 150,000 to 200,000 clones, 70% to 85% of them singletons. The specimen was PBMCs. The origin of the receptors is a human donor in good health.

This chain links TRBV11-2 with TRBJ1-3; 8 bases line up with TRBD1. The germline gives CDR1 SGHAT, CDR2 FQNNGV. J lost 3 bases, V lost 0 bases, and 7 bases had no gene match. The CDR3 has 17 amino acids. CDR3 sequence: CASSLDPAGGFGNTIYF. CDR3 nucleotides: TGTGCCAGCAGCTTAGATCCGGCAGGGGGCTTTGGAAACACCATATATTTT. Full variable domain (remainder filled in from reference TRBV11-2 and TRBJ1-3): EAGVAQSPRYKIIEKRQSVAFWCNPISGHATLYWYQQILGQGPKLLIQFQNNGVVDDSQLPKDRFSAERLKGVDSTLKIQPAKLEDSAVYLCASSLDPAGGFGNTIYFGEGSWLTVV.

The chain is built from TRBV18 and TRBJ1-1; tentative D call: TRBD1 (5 bases). Trimming stripped 2 bases from V and 4 bases from J, with 11 bases between. Per germline, CDR1 KGHSH and CDR2 LQKENI. This CDR3 comprises 14 residues. CDR3 in DNA: TGTGCCAGCTCACCAGGCAGGGTAGGCACTGAAGCTTTCTTT. It is translated as CASSPGRVGTEAFF.

This clone has a single count. V gene TRBV6-6 combines with J gene TRBJ2-3, with D possibly TRBD1 on 6 matching bases. The germline gives CDR1 MNHNY, CDR2 SVGAGI (reference sequence). The CDR3 is 14 amino acids. The germline V and J ends were trimmed by 7 bases and 2 bases, with 13 bases remaining between them. The CDR3 DNA follows: TGTGCCAGCATGATGGACAGAAACACAGATACGCAGTATTTT. Translated, it gives CASMMDRNTDTQYF.

The gene calls are TRBV19 and TRBJ1-1, with D possibly TRBD1 on 5 matching bases. The CDR3 totals 11 residues. The V gene lost 6 bases and the J gene lost 5 bases, with 7 bases spanning the gap. Per the germline V gene, CDR1 is LNHDA and CDR2 is SQIVND (reference sequence). CDR3 protein: CASRQGTEAFF. CDR3 nucleotides: TGTGCCAGTAGGCAGGGAACTGAAGCTTTCTTT.

The CDR3 region has the DNA TGTGCCAGCAGCCACGGGTCATCCTACGAGCAGTACTTC. Translating it yields CASSHGSSYEQYF. This chain joins TRBV11-2 and TRBJ2-7; D remains ambiguous. This CDR3 is built from 13 residues. Trimming pared 5 bases from V and 1 base from J, leaving 9 bases between. Germline V CDR1 and CDR2: SGHAT, FQNNGV.

V is TRBV5-4 and J is TRBJ2-2, with 7 bases fitting TRBD1. Germline loops: CDR1 SGHNT, CDR2 YYREEE (reference sequence). The CDR3 sequence is 16 residues long. J lost 4 bases, V lost 3 bases, and 9 bases had no gene match. The CDR3 DNA reads TGTGCCAGCAGCTCCGTGGGGGACAGAAGCACCGGGGAGCTGTTTTTT. This encodes CASSSVGDRSTGELFF. Looking up the rest from reference TRBV5-4 and TRBJ2-2 gives the full variable domain: ETGVTQSPTHLIKTRGQQVTLRCSSQSGHNTVSWYQQALGQGPQFIFQYYREEENGRGNFPPRFSGLQFPNYSSELNVNALELDDSALYLCASSSVGDRSTGELFFGEGSRLTVL.

The V and J genes are TRBV7-2 and TRBJ2-5; 11 bases are a match to TRBD2. The CDR3 loop spans 17 amino acids. CDR1 and CDR2 (germline): SGHTA, FQGNSA. The V segment lost 1 base and the J segment 5 bases; nucleotides outside the gene matches: 9. Here the CDR3 reads CASSLGGAASGGETQYF. CDR3 sequence (DNA): TGTGCCAGCAGCTTAGGTGGTGCGGCTAGCGGGGGGGAGACCCAGTACTTC.

The chain combines TRBV30 with TRBJ1-2; D ambiguous. Trimming took off 3 bases at V and 2 bases at J, with 7 bases between the two ends. Germline-derived CDR1 and CDR2 are GTSNPN and SVGIG (reference sequence). The CDR3 contains 12 residues. The CDR3 nucleotides read TGTGCCTGGAGCGTCAGGAACTATGGCTACACCTTC. This sequence encodes CAWSVRNYGYTF.

This clone was detected a few times. The chain uses TRBV30 and TRBJ1-1; D is unclear. Germline CDR1 and CDR2: GTSNPN and SVGIG (reference sequence). Trimming left V 2 bases short and J 1 base short, with 2 bases between. CDR3 length: 11 amino acids. Here the CDR3 reads CAWSRNTEAFF. CDR3 bases: TGTGCCTGGAGTCGGAACACTGAAGCTTTCTTT.

V and J are TRBV5-1 and TRBJ2-7; 9 bases are a match to TRBD2. Germline-derived CDR1 and CDR2 are SGHRS and YFSETQ. CDR3 size: 16 residues. V was clipped by 4 bases and J by 2 bases; unmatched bases: 10. CDR3 sequence reads: CASSTLTSGATYEQYF. CDR3 nucleotides: TGCGCCAGCAGCACTTTGACTAGCGGAGCCACCTACGAGCAGTACTTC.

This clone was seen a handful of times. The rearrangement joins TRBV5-5 to TRBJ2-7; the match to TRBD2 covers 12 bases. The germline V gene encodes CDR1 SGHKS and CDR2 YYEKEE (reference sequence). V dropped 5 bases and J dropped 5; count of bases not matched to a gene: 8. This CDR3 is built from 15 residues. The CDR3 coding sequence is TGTGCCAGCAGGCTGAGACTAGCGGGGGTCCACGAGCAGTACTTC. Translating gives CASRLRLAGVHEQYF.

This clone was counted a few times. The chain links TRBV6-5 to TRBJ2-7, with 9 positions matching TRBD2. With V trimmed by 5 bases and J by 4 bases, 6 bases remained unmatched. The CDR3 has 14 residues. Germline CDR1 reads MNHEY; CDR2 reads SVGAGI. DNA of the CDR3: TGTGCCAGCAGTCAGATAGCGGGGGATTACGAGCAGTACTTC. It is translated as CASSQIAGDYEQYF.

The V gene is TRBV12-5, the J gene TRBJ2-3; 10 nucleotides agree with TRBD1. CDR3 size: 14 residues. From germline, CDR1 is LGHNT and CDR2 FRNRAP. V lost 6 bases, J lost 4 bases, and 4 bases stayed unmatched. This CDR3 is CASGLTGGSDTQYF. The CDR3 bases are TGTGCTAGTGGCCTGACAGGGGGCTCAGATACGCAGTATTTT.

This clone was seen once. The chain combines TRBV6-5 with TRBJ2-7; 8 nucleotides match TRBD1. Per the germline V gene, CDR1 is MNHEY and CDR2 is SVGAGI. The CDR3 runs to 14 residues. With 5 bases clipped from V and 5 bases from J, the junction kept 8 bases outside the gene matches. The CDR3 DNA follows: TGTGCCAGCAGTAACCGGGACAGGACAAACGAGCAGTACTTC. Translating it yields CASSNRDRTNEQYF.

This clone was counted a few times. The chain links TRBV14 to TRBJ2-6; D may be TRBD2 (5 bases). This CDR3 spans 16 amino acids. Trimming took 4 bases from V and 3 from J, leaving 13 bases between them. The germline V gene has CDR1 SGHDN and CDR2 FVKESK. CDR3 sequence: CASSPGELRGANVLTF. The DNA of the CDR3 is TGTGCCAGCAGCCCCGGGGAGCTCCGTGGGGCCAACGTCCTGACTTTC. The complete variable domain, with remaining parts taken from reference TRBV14 and TRBJ2-6, reads EAGVTQFPSHSVIEKGQTVTLRCDPISGHDNLYWYRRVMGKEIKFLLHFVKESKQDESGMPNNRFLAERTGGTYSTLKVQPAELEDSGVYFCASSPGELRGANVLTFGAGSRLTVL.

V is TRBV10-2 and J is TRBJ1-1; 7 nucleotides agree with TRBD1. Germline loops: CDR1 WSHSY, CDR2 SAAADI. The CDR3 has 14 amino acids. V lost 7 bases and J lost 0; bases outside the gene matches: 5. The CDR3 region has the DNA TGCGCCAGCAACCTACAGGGGTTGAACACTGAAGCTTTCTTT. Protein product: CASNLQGLNTEAFF.

This clone showed up just a few times. This rearrangement joins TRBV4-1 to TRBJ1-1; possibly TRBD1 for D (5 bases). V dropped 4 bases and J dropped 1 base, with 16 bases sitting between them. CDR3 length: 16 amino acids. Germline assignment: CDR1 MGHRA and CDR2 YSYEKL. This chain's CDR3 is CASSPAPQGSNTEAFF. The CDR3 DNA follows: TGCGCCAGCAGCCCTGCCCCCCAGGGCTCGAACACTGAAGCTTTCTTT.

The J gene is TRBJ1-1, the V gene TRBV7-2, with no clear D. CDR1 and CDR2 from the germline V gene are SGHTA and FQGNSA. CDR3 length equals 14 residues. Trimming took 2 bases from V and 2 from J, leaving 9 bases between them. For the CDR3, the DNA is TGTGCCAGCAGCTTATGGCGGGGAAACACTGAAGCTTTCTTT. Amino acid sequence: CASSLWRGNTEAFF.

A single count supports this clone. The genes are TRBV5-6 and TRBJ1-1; possibly TRBD1 for D (5 bases). The CDR3 runs 15 residues. V was pared by 4 bases and J by 0 bases, with 13 bases between. Germline lookup yields CDR1 SGHDT and CDR2 YYEEEE. The CDR3 sequence is CASSPRGGMNTEAFF. CDR3 bases: TGTGCCAGCAGCCCACGGGGGGGGATGAACACTGAAGCTTTCTTT.

The V and J genes are TRBV2 and TRBJ2-5, with 8 bases aligning to TRBD1. The germline V gene has CDR1 SNHLY and CDR2 FYNNEI. The CDR3 spans 13 residues. Trimming cost V 4 bases and J 5 bases; bases outside gene matches: 3. The CDR3 DNA reads as TGTGCCAGCAGTGGACAGGGGTTGGAGACCCAGTACTTC. It specifies CASSGQGLETQYF.

The V gene is TRBV5-6, the J gene TRBJ1-1; D call uncertain. In germline, CDR1 is SGHDT, CDR2 YYEEEE. Trimming left V 0 bases short and J 2 bases short, with 5 bases between. This CDR3 spans 13 amino acids. As DNA, the CDR3 is TGTGCCAGCAGCTTGGGGGCAAACACTGAAGCTTTCTTT. Encoded protein: CASSLGANTEAFF.

This chain connects TRBV9 to TRBJ2-2, with TRBD1 matching over 9 bases. V trimming: 5 bases; J trimming: 5 bases; junction bases outside the gene matches: 7. Germline CDR1 SGDLS, CDR2 YYNGEE. The CDR3 spans 15 residues. CDR3 nucleotide sequence: TGTGCCAGCAGACAAACAGGGGGCGCGACCGGGGAGCTGTTTTTT. Protein: CASRQTGGATGELFF.